Here is one TCR beta chain with its context. The sample comes from a study of PD-L1 blockade in urothelial cancer. Overall study: Median T cell yield from blood was roughly 140,000.

Generated by immunoSEQ multiplex PCR, the TCRdb table keeps only in-frame clones and is missing some. The sample records around 50,000 clones, about 85% being singletons. Time point reported: peripheral blood 6 weeks after treatment start. CDR1 is SEHNR, CDR2 FQNEAQ, per germline (reference sequence). V was clipped by 4 bases and J by 5 bases, with 14 bases between them. This CDR3 has 14 amino acids. The sequencing used PBMCs, collected around atezolizumab (anti-PD-L1) treatment. J is TRBJ1-2 and V is TRBV7-9, with a possible D match to TRBD1 (5 bases). This TCR derives from a man between 45 and 60 years old with urothelial cancer. The chain's CDR3 is CASSSDRPLYGYTF. In DNA, the CDR3 is TGTGCCAGCAGCTCCGACAGACCACTTTATGGCTACACCTTC.